Given below is one T cell receptor beta chain in context. Its antigen is currently unknown. These data originate in a study of shared clonotypes between healthy human individuals. About the research overall: In total, the donors were two women and three men aged 18 to 49. Study-wide results and limits: What limited the represented genetic and exposure-history diversity was the small number of donors. Relative to clonotypes present in all four donors, those not shared had lower generation probabilities.

The split of CD4+ cells yielded CD45RA+ naive and CD45RA-negative memory subsets. V was pared by 2 bases and J by 5 bases, with 4 bases between. Looked up from germline, CDR1 is PRHDT and CDR2 is FYEKMQ (reference sequence). The CDR3 contains 12 residues. The repertoire was sequenced with immunoSEQ multiplex PCR; TCRdb's copy has only in-frame clones and lacks some. The sample has more than 2 million clones, 90% to 95% seen once. Sequences were obtained from naive CD4+ T cells sorted from blood. Subset in this sample: CD45RA+ positively selected. The V and J genes are TRBV13 and TRBJ1-3; D is uncertain. This clonotype originated in a man between 18 and 29 years old in good health. The CDR3 DNA follows: TGTGCCAGCAGCTTACTCCGAAACACCATATATTTT. This sequence encodes CASSLLRNTIYF.